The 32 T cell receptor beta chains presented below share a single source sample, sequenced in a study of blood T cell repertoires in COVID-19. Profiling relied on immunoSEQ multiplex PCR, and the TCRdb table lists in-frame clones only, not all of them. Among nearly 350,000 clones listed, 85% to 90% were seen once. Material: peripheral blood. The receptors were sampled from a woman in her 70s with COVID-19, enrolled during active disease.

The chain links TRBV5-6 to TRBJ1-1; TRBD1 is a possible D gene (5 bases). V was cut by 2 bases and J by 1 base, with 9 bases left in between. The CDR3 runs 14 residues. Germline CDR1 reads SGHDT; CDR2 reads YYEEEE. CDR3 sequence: CASSFGHKNTEAFF. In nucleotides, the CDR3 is TGTGCCAGCAGCTTCGGACACAAGAACACTGAAGCTTTCTTT.

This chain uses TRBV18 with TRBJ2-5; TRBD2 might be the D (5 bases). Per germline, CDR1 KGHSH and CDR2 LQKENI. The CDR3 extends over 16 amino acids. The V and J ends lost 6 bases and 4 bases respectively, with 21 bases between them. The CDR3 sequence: CASSSRTGLFSETQYF. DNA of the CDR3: TGTGCCAGCTCCTCCCGGACTGGGCTTTTTTCAGAGACCCAGTACTTC.

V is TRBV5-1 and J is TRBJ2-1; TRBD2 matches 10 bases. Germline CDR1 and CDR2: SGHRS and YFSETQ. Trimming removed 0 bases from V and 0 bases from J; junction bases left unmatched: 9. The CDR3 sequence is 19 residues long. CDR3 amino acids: CASSLVVAGGSSSYNEQFF. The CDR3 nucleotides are TGCGCCAGCAGCTTGGTAGTAGCGGGGGGCTCTAGCTCCTACAATGAGCAGTTCTTC.

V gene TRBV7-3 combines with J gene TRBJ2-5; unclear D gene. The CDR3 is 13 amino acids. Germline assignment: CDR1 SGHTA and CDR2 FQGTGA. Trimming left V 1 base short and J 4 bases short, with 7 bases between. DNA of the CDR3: TGTGCCAGCAGCTTAATGGTCGGAGAGACCCAGTACTTC. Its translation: CASSLMVGETQYF.

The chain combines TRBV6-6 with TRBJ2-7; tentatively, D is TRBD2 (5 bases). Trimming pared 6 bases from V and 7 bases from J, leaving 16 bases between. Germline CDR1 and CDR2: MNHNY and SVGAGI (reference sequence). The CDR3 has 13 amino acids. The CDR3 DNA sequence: TGTGCCAGCAGACCCCCCTCCCCGGGAGAGCAGTACTTC. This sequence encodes CASRPPSPGEQYF.

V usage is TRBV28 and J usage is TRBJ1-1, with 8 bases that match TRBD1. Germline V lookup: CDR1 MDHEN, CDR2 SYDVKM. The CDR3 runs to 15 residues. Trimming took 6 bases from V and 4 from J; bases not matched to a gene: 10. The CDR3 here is CASSPYGQGSTEAFF. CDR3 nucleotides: TGTGCCAGCAGCCCCTATGGACAGGGTAGCACTGAAGCTTTCTTT. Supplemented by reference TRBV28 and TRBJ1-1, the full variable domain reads DVKVTQSSRYLVKRTGEKVFLECVQDMDHENMFWYRQDPGLGLRLIYFSYDVKMKEKGDIPEGYSVSREKKERFSLILESASTNQTSMYLCASSPYGQGSTEAFFGQGTRLTVV.

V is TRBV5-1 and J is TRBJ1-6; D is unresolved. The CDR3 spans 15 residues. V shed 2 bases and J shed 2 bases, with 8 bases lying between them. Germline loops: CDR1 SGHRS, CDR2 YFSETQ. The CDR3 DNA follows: TGCGCCAGCAGCTTCGGGAACCCCTATAATTCACCCCTCCACTTT. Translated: CASSFGNPYNSPLHF.

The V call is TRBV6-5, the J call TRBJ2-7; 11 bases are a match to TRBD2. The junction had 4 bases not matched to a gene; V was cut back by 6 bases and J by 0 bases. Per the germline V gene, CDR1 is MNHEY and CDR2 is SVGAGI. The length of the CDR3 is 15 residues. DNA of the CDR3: TGTGCCAGCAGACAACTAGCGGGGGACTCCTACGAGCAGTACTTC. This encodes CASRQLAGDSYEQYF.

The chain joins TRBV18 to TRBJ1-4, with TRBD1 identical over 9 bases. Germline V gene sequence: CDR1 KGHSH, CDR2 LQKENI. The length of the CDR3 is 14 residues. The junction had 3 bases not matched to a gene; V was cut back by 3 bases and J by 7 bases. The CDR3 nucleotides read TGTGCCAGCTCACCGGACAGGGGCGGTGAAAAACTGTTTTTT. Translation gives CASSPDRGGEKLFF.

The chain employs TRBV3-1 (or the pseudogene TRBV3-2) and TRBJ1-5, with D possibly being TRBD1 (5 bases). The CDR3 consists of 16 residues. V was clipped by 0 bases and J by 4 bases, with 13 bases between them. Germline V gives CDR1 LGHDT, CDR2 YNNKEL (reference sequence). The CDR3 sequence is CASSQDSGAQNQPQHF. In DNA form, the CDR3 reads TGTGCCAGCAGCCAAGATTCTGGGGCACAAAATCAGCCCCAGCATTTT.

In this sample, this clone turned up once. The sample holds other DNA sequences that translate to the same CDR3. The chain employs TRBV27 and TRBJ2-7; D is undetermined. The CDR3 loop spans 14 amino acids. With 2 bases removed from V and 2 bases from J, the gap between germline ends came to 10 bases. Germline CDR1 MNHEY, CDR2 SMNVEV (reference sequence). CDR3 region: CASSLGGGPYEQYF. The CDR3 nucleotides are TGTGCCAGCAGTTTAGGCGGCGGTCCCTACGAGCAGTACTTC.

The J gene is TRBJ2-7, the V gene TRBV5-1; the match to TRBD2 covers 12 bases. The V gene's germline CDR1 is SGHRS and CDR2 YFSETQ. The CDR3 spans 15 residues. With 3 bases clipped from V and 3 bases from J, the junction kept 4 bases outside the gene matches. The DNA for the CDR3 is TGCGCCAGCAGCTCTAGCGGGGGGGCAAACTACGAGCAGTACTTC. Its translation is CASSSSGGANYEQYF.

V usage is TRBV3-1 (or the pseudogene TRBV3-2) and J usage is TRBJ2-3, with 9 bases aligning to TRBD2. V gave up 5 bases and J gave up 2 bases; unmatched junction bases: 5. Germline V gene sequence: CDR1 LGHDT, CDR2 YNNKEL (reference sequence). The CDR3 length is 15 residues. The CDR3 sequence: CASSVERGATDTQYF. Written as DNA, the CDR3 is TGTGCCAGCAGCGTTGAGCGGGGGGCCACAGATACGCAGTATTTT.

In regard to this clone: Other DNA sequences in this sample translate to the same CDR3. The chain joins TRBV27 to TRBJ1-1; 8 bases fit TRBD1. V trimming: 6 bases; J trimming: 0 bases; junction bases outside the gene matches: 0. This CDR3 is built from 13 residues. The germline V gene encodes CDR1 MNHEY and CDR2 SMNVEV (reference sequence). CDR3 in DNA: TGTGCCAGCAGGGACAGGGTGAACACTGAAGCTTTCTTT. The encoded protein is CASRDRVNTEAFF.

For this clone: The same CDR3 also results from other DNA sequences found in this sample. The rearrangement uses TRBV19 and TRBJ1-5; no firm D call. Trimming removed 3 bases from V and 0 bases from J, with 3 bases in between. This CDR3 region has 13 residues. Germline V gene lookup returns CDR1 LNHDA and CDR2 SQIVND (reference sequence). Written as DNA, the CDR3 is TGTGCCAGTAGTATCAGTAGCAATCAGCCCCAGCATTTT. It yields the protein CASSISSNQPQHF.

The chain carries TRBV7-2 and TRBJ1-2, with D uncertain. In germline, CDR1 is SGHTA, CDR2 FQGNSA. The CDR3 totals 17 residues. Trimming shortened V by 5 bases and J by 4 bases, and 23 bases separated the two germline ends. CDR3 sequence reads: CASSPPSLLADFYGYTF. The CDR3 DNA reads TGTGCCAGCAGCCCTCCTAGTCTCTTGGCGGATTTCTATGGCTACACCTTC.

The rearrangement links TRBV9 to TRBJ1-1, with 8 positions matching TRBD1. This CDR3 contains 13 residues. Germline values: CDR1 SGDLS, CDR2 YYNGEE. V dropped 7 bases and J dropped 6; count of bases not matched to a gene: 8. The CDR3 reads CASGTTGASEAFF. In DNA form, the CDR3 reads TGTGCCAGCGGCACGACAGGGGCCTCTGAAGCTTTCTTT.

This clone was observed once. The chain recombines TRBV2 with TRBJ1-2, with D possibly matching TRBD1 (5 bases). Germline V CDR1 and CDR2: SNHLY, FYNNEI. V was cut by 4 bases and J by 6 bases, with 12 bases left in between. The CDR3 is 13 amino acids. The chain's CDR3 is CASSVRDSDGYTF. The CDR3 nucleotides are TGTGCCAGCAGTGTCCGGGACTCCGATGGCTACACCTTC.

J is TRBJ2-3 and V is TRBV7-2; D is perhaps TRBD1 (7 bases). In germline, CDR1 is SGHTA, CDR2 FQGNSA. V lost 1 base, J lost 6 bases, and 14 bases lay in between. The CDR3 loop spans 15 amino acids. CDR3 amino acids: CASSLGPGGSDTQYF. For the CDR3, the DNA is TGTGCCAGCAGCTTAGGGCCAGGGGGGAGCGATACGCAGTATTTT.

DNA for the CDR3: TGTGCCAGCAGTTTCCCGGGACAGCTCTATGGCTACACCTTC. Translation: CASSFPGQLYGYTF. The rearrangement links TRBV28 to TRBJ1-2; TRBD1 agrees at 7 bases. Looked up from germline, CDR1 is MDHEN and CDR2 is SYDVKM. The trim removed 3 bases at V and 4 bases at J, leaving 5 bases unmatched. This CDR3 contains 14 residues.

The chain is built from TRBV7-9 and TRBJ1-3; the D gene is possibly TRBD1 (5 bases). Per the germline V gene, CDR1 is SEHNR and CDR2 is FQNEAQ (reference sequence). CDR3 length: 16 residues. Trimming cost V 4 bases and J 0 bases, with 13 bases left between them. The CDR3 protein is CASSSMGGGSGNTIYF. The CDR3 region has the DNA TGTGCCAGCAGCTCCATGGGCGGGGGCTCTGGAAACACCATATATTTT.

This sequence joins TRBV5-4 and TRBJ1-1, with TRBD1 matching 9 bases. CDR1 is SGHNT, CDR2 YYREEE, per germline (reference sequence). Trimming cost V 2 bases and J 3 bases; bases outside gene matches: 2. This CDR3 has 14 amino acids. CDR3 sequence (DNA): TGTGCCAGCAGCTTTGACAGGGGGTACACTGAAGCTTTCTTT. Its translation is CASSFDRGYTEAFF.

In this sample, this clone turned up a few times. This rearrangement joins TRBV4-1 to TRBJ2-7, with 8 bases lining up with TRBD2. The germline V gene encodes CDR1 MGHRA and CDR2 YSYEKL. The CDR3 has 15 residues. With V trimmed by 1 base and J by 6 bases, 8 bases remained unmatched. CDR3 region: CASSQVIGGGLEQYF. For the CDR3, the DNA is TGCGCCAGCAGCCAAGTAATTGGCGGGGGGCTCGAGCAGTACTTC.

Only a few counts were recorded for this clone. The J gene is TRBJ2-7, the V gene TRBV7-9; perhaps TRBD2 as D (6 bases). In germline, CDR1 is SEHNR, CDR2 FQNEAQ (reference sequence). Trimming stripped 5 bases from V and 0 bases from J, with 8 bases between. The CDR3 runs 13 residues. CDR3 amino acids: CASSPDYSYEQYF. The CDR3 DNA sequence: TGTGCCAGCAGCCCGGACTACTCCTACGAGCAGTACTTC.

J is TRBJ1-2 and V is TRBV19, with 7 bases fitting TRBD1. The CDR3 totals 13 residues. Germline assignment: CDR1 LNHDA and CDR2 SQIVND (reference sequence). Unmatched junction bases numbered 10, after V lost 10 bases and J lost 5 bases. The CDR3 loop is CATGGSQGYGYTF. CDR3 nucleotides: TGTGCCACCGGGGGTTCACAGGGGTATGGCTACACCTTC.

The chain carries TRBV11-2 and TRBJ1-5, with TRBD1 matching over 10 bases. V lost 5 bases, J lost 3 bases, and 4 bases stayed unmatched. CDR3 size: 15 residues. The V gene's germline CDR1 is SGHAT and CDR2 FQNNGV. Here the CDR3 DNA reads TGTGCCAGCAGCCCGGGACAGGGGAACAATCAGCCCCAGCATTTT. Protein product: CASSPGQGNNQPQHF.

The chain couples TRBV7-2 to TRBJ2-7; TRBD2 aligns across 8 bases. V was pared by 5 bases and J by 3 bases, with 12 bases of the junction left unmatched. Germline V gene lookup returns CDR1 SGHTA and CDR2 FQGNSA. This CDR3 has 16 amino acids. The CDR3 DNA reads TGTGCCAGCAGCCCCCGGGTAGCGGGGAGCTACTACGAGCAGTACTTC. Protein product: CASSPRVAGSYYEQYF.

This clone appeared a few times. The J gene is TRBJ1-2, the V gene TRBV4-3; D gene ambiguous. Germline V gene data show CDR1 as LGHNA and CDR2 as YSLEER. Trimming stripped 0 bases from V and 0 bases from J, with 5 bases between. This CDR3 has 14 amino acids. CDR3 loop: CASSQEAANYGYTF. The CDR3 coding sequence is TGCGCCAGCAGCCAAGAGGCCGCTAACTATGGCTACACCTTC.

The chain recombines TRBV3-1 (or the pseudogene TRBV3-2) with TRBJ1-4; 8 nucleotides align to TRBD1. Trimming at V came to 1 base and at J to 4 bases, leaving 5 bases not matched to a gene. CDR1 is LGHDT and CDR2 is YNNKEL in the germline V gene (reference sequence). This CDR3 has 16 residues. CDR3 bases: TGTGCCAGCAGCCAAGGCGGGACAGGCCGTAATGAAAAACTGTTTTTT. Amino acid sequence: CASSQGGTGRNEKLFF.

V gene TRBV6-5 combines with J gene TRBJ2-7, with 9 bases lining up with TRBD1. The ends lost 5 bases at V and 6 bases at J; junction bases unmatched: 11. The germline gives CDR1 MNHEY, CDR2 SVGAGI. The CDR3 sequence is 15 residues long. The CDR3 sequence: CASSTTGTGKVEQYF. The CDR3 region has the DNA TGTGCCAGCAGTACAACCGGGACAGGGAAGGTCGAGCAGTACTTC.

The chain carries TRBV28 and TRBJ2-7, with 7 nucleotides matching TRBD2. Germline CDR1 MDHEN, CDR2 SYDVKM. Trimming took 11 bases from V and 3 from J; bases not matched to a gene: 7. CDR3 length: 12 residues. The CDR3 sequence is CALQGGSYEQYF. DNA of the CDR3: TGTGCCCTCCAGGGAGGGAGCTACGAGCAGTACTTC.

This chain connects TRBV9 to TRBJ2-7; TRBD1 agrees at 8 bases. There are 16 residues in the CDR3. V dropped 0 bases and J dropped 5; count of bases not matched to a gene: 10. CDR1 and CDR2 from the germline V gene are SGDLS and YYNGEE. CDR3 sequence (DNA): TGTGCCAGCAGCGTAGCCCAGGGGGCAATTGTTGACGAGCAGTACTTC. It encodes CASSVAQGAIVDEQYF.